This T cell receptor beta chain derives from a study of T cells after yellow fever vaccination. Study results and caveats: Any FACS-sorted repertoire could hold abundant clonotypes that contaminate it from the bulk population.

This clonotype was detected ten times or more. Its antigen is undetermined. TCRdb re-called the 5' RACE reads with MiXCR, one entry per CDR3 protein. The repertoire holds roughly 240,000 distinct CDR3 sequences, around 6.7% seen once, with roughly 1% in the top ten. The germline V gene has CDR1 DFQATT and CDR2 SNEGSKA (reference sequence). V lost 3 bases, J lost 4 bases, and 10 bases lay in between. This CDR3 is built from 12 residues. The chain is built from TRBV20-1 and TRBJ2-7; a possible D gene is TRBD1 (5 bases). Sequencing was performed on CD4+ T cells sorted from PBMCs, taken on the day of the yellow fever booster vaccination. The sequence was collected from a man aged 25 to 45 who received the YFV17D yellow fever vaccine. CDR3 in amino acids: CSASSRAYEQYF. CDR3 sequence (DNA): TGCAGTGCTAGTTCCAGGGCTTACGAGCAGTACTTC.